Below, 20 T cell receptor beta chains from the same sample are listed, as sequenced in a study of cytomegalovirus exposure and HLA in healthy donors. The PCR used 60 Vbeta and 13 Jbeta primers. Only in-frame clones appear in the TCRdb table, and some are missing; sequencing was by immunoSEQ multiplex PCR. Among approximately 100,000 clones listed, 70% to 80% were seen once. Specimen: PBMCs. These receptors all come from a woman between 35 and 50 years old in good health and CMV-seronegative.

The chain uses TRBV19 and TRBJ1-1; 9 bases fit TRBD1. This CDR3 comprises 17 residues. V lost 5 bases and J lost 4; bases outside the gene matches: 14. The germline CDR1 and CDR2 sequences are LNHDA and SQIVND (reference sequence). The CDR3 loop is CASSPTNRGRGGTEAFF. The CDR3 DNA is TGTGCCAGTAGTCCCACCAACAGGGGGCGCGGGGGCACTGAAGCTTTCTTT. Filled out from reference TRBV19 and TRBJ1-1, the complete variable domain reads DGGITQSPKYLFRKEGQNVTLSCEQNLNHDAMYWYRQDPGQGLRLIYYSQIVNDFQKGDIAEGYSVSREKKESFPLTVTSAQKNPTAFYLCASSPTNRGRGGTEAFFGQGTRLTVV.

The J gene is TRBJ1-1, the V gene TRBV2; D gene ambiguous. The CDR3 length is 12 residues. CDR1 is SNHLY and CDR2 is FYNNEI in the germline V gene. With 6 bases removed from V and 4 bases from J, the gap between germline ends came to 9 bases. The CDR3 sequence: CASRVRSTEAFF. The CDR3, as DNA: TGTGCCAGCAGGGTGAGGAGCACTGAAGCTTTCTTT.

The CDR3 DNA follows: TGTGCCAGTAGTAGACTAGCGGGGGGTTCCTACGAGCAGTACTTC. This gives the protein CASSRLAGGSYEQYF. V is TRBV19 and J is TRBJ2-7; 13 positions agree with TRBD2. Germline assignment: CDR1 LNHDA and CDR2 SQIVND (reference sequence). The CDR3 consists of 15 residues. With V trimmed by 4 bases and J by 1 base, 1 base remained unmatched. The whole variable domain, remainder taken from reference TRBV19 and TRBJ2-7, is DGGITQSPKYLFRKEGQNVTLSCEQNLNHDAMYWYRQDPGQGLRLIYYSQIVNDFQKGDIAEGYSVSREKKESFPLTVTSAQKNPTAFYLCASSRLAGGSYEQYFGPGTRLTVT.

This clone was detected only a few times. The V and J genes are TRBV28 and TRBJ2-7; the match to TRBD1 covers 10 bases. V was clipped by 5 bases and J by 4 bases; unmatched bases: 17. The length of the CDR3 is 18 residues. Germline V gene data show CDR1 as MDHEN and CDR2 as SYDVKM. The CDR3 DNA follows: TGTGCCAGCAGTCCCTCCCCGGGTTCGACAGGGGGCTCATACGAGCAGTACTTC. Translating it yields CASSPSPGSTGGSYEQYF.

CDR3 sequence reads: CASSESRLAGYTGELFF. In nucleotides, the CDR3 is TGTGCCAGCAGTGAATCGAGACTAGCGGGCTACACCGGGGAGCTGTTTTTT. The V gene is TRBV25-1, the J gene TRBJ2-2; 10 nucleotides line up with TRBD2. There are 17 residues in the CDR3. Trimming at V came to 1 base and at J to 3 bases, leaving 5 bases not matched to a gene. The germline gives CDR1 MGHDK, CDR2 SYGVNS.

This chain links TRBV10-3 with TRBJ2-2, with TRBD1 identical over 9 bases. Per the germline V gene, CDR1 is ENHRY and CDR2 is SYGVKD. There are 16 residues in the CDR3. Losses at the gene ends were 3 bases for V and 5 bases for J; bases not matched to a gene: 7. The CDR3 sequence: CAISDFGTGRTGELFF. CDR3 in DNA: TGTGCCATCAGTGATTTTGGGACAGGGCGGACCGGGGAGCTGTTTTTT.

This clone was recorded only once. This chain connects TRBV5-6 to TRBJ2-2; TRBD1 might be the D (6 bases). This CDR3 is built from 16 residues. Trimming cost V 5 bases and J 1 base, with 15 bases left between them. CDR1 is SGHDT and CDR2 is YYEEEE in the germline V gene. The CDR3 coding sequence is TGTGCCAGCAGAACAAGACAGGTTCAGAACACCGGGGAGCTGTTTTTT. Its protein is CASRTRQVQNTGELFF.

This chain uses TRBV7-2 with TRBJ2-3; D might be TRBD1 (5 bases). The germline V gene encodes CDR1 SGHTA and CDR2 FQGNSA. The CDR3 runs to 14 residues. Deletions cut 4 bases from V and 4 bases from J, with 12 bases between. CDR3 DNA sequence: TGTGCCAGCAGCTCCCTGGGGCCCGCAGATACGCAGTATTTT. It specifies CASSSLGPADTQYF.

The chain is built from TRBV6-1 and TRBJ2-7; 9 nucleotides match TRBD2. The CDR3 covers 16 residues. J gave up 1 base and V 3 bases, and 7 bases lay outside the gene matches. The V gene's germline CDR1 is MNHNS and CDR2 SASEGT. The CDR3 here is CASSEDLSGRSYEQYF. CDR3 sequence (DNA): TGTGCCAGCAGTGAGGACTTAAGCGGGAGGTCCTACGAGCAGTACTTC.

V gene TRBV19 combines with J gene TRBJ1-5, with 9 positions matching TRBD1. CDR3 size: 14 residues. Trimming cost V 3 bases and J 4 bases; bases outside gene matches: 1. The germline V gene has CDR1 LNHDA and CDR2 SQIVND (reference sequence). The CDR3: CASSMTGGNQPQHF. DNA of the CDR3: TGTGCCAGTAGTATGACAGGGGGAAATCAGCCCCAGCATTTT.

The chain is built from TRBV27 and TRBJ2-1; 13 nucleotides agree with TRBD2. The V segment lost 3 bases and the J segment 8 bases; nucleotides outside the gene matches: 13. Per germline, CDR1 MNHEY and CDR2 SMNVEV (reference sequence). CDR3 length: 18 amino acids. This CDR3 reads CASSFRRTSGSKGHEQFF. The CDR3 nucleotides are TGTGCCAGCAGTTTCCGCCGGACTAGCGGGAGTAAAGGCCATGAGCAGTTCTTC.

The sample holds a few counts of this clone. The chain employs TRBV5-8 and TRBJ1-3; D is ambiguous. The V gene's germline CDR1 is SGHTS and CDR2 YDEGEE. The ends were cut back, 0 bases at V and 0 bases at J, with 4 bases in the middle. This CDR3 has 14 amino acids. Written as DNA, the CDR3 is TGTGCCAGCAGCTTGGCACACTCTGGAAACACCATATATTTT. Translating it yields CASSLAHSGNTIYF.

This clone appeared a single time. The V gene is TRBV18, the J gene TRBJ2-5, with 7 bases aligning to TRBD1. Germline assignment: CDR1 KGHSH and CDR2 LQKENI. The trim removed 1 base at V and 4 bases at J, leaving 3 bases unmatched. This CDR3 spans 14 amino acids. The CDR3 loop reads CASSPQGAPETQYF. CDR3 bases: TGTGCCAGCTCACCACAGGGGGCCCCAGAGACCCAGTACTTC.

The chain uses TRBV9 and TRBJ1-3; D remains ambiguous. The CDR3 length is 12 residues. Looked up from germline, CDR1 is SGDLS and CDR2 is YYNGEE. V was pared by 4 bases and J by 4 bases, with 6 bases between. As DNA, the CDR3 is TGTGCCAGCAGCCTGGAGGGAAACACCATATATTTT. It is translated as CASSLEGNTIYF.

The V call is TRBV27, the J call TRBJ1-2; the match to TRBD1 covers 8 bases. The CDR3 loop spans 15 amino acids. Germline lookup yields CDR1 MNHEY and CDR2 SMNVEV (reference sequence). With 6 bases clipped from V and 4 bases from J, the junction kept 10 bases outside the gene matches. The CDR3: CASSPRTGLAYGYTF. The CDR3 DNA reads TGTGCCAGCAGCCCTCGGACAGGGCTCGCCTATGGCTACACCTTC.

CDR3 in DNA: TGTGCCAGCAGCGCGGGGGCGGACACTGAAGCTTTCTTT. It encodes CASSAGADTEAFF. The gene calls are TRBV13 and TRBJ1-1, with D perhaps TRBD1 (6 bases). Deletions cut 5 bases from V and 3 bases from J, with 10 bases between. The CDR3 is made up of 13 amino acids. Germline V gene sequence: CDR1 PRHDT, CDR2 FYEKMQ (reference sequence).

This sequence joins TRBV5-1 and TRBJ2-5; TRBD1 matches at 8 bases. The DNA end is a closer match to TRBJ2-7, so the J assignment may be wrong. This CDR3 comprises 13 residues. Germline CDR1 SGHRS, CDR2 YFSETQ. The DNA of the CDR3 is TGCGCCAGCAGCGGGACAGGCCCCTACGAGCAGTACTTC. This encodes CASSGTGPYEQYF.

In its sample, this clone was seen a few times. The chain is built from TRBV11-2 and TRBJ2-3, with 11 nucleotides matching TRBD2. The ends lost 3 bases at V and 1 base at J; junction bases unmatched: 0. The CDR3 is made up of 15 amino acids. Per the germline V gene, CDR1 is SGHAT and CDR2 is FQNNGV. The CDR3: CASSFSGGGTDTQYF. As DNA, the CDR3 is TGTGCCAGCAGCTTTAGCGGGGGGGGCACAGATACGCAGTATTTT.

The chain uses TRBV28 and TRBJ2-7, with 9 bases lining up with TRBD1. With V trimmed by 6 bases and J by 1 base, 10 bases remained unmatched. The CDR3 is 16 residues long. Germline CDR1 is MDHEN and CDR2 is SYDVKM. The CDR3 is CASRGHGTGPSYEQYF. DNA of the CDR3: TGTGCCAGCAGGGGCCACGGGACAGGGCCTTCCTACGAGCAGTACTTC. Full variable domain (outside the CDR3, taken from reference TRBV28 and TRBJ2-7): DVKVTQSSRYLVKRTGEKVFLECVQDMDHENMFWYRQDPGLGLRLIYFSYDVKMKEKGDIPEGYSVSREKKERFSLILESASTNQTSMYLCASRGHGTGPSYEQYFGPGTRLTVT.

This clone has a handful of counts. The V call is TRBV4-2, the J call TRBJ2-3; 12 nucleotides agree with TRBD2. The V gene end was trimmed by 6 bases and the J gene end by 2 bases; junction bases not matched to a gene: 12. Germline CDR1 LGHNA, CDR2 YNFKEQ. CDR3 size: 18 residues. CDR3 protein: CASRLPRTSGDATDTQYF. The CDR3 nucleotides are TGTGCCAGCAGGCTTCCGCGGACTAGCGGGGACGCCACAGATACGCAGTATTTT.